One sample yielded the 31 T cell receptor beta chains listed below, sequenced in a study of blood T cell repertoires in COVID-19. The table came from immunoSEQ multiplex PCR; TCRdb's copy has only in-frame clones and leaves some out. The data hold a few hundred thousand clones, with around 88% observed a single time. Sequencing was carried out using peripheral blood. These receptors were collected from a man between 25 and 39 years old with active or convalescent COVID-19.

The V gene is TRBV6-5, the J gene TRBJ2-7; a weak D match, TRBD1 (5 bases). This CDR3 comprises 14 residues. Trimming took off 0 bases at V and 2 bases at J, with 8 bases between the two ends. The germline CDR1 and CDR2 sequences are MNHEY and SVGAGI. CDR3 amino acids: CASSYSAGTYEQYF. The CDR3, as DNA: TGTGCCAGCAGTTACTCGGCAGGGACCTACGAGCAGTACTTC.

This chain joins TRBV9 and TRBJ1-2; D possibly corresponds to TRBD1 (6 bases). Trimming removed 0 bases from V and 5 bases from J, with 20 bases in between. The V gene's germline CDR1 is SGDLS and CDR2 YYNGEE. The CDR3 length is 17 residues. The CDR3 nucleotides read TGTGCCAGCAGCGTAGAGGGGGGAGGGAAATCCGGATATGGCTACACCTTC. This gives the protein CASSVEGGGKSGYGYTF.

The CDR3 region has the DNA TGTGCCAGCAGTCCCTATTTTTTTCCCCAGCATTTT. Translated, it gives CASSPYFFPQHF. The chain is built from TRBV6-6 and TRBJ1-5; no clear D gene. The CDR3 runs to 12 residues. Germline CDR1 MNHNY, CDR2 SVGAGI (reference sequence). V was shortened by 5 bases and J by 10 bases, with 12 bases between the two germline ends.

The chain has TRBV25-1 and TRBJ1-5; D possibly corresponds to TRBD1 (5 bases). Trimming removed 4 bases from V and 5 bases from J, with 9 bases in between. The CDR3 spans 13 residues. Germline V CDR1 and CDR2: MGHDK, SYGVNS. CDR3 protein: CASSGTTYQPQHF. The CDR3 nucleotides read TGTGCCAGCAGTGGGACAACCTATCAGCCCCAGCATTTT.

The chain carries TRBV2 and TRBJ2-3; 12 nucleotides agree with TRBD1. The CDR3 spans 15 residues. CDR1 is SNHLY, CDR2 FYNNEI, per germline. Germline trimming cut 9 bases from V and 1 base from J; bases unmatched to any gene: 5. The chain's CDR3 is CARGTGGVGTDTQYF. The CDR3 DNA follows: TGTGCCAGGGGGACAGGGGGCGTGGGCACAGATACGCAGTATTTT.

This clone was counted a few times. The rearrangement joins TRBV5-4 to TRBJ2-7; TRBD1 agrees at 10 bases. Germline values: CDR1 SGHNT, CDR2 YYREEE (reference sequence). CDR3 length: 15 amino acids. The trim removed 3 bases at V and 5 bases at J, leaving 8 bases unmatched. In DNA, the CDR3 is TGTGCCAGCAGCTGGAGGACAGGGGGAGACGACGAGCAGTACTTC. Residues: CASSWRTGGDDEQYF.

The chain couples TRBV11-2 to TRBJ2-1; tentative D call: TRBD2 (7 bases). The CDR3 extends over 17 amino acids. The germline V gene encodes CDR1 SGHAT and CDR2 FQNNGV. V lost 5 bases to trimming and J lost 0 bases, with 17 bases between them. Here the CDR3 DNA reads TGTGCCAGCAGCGTCTACGGGGGGCCAAGCTCCTACAATGAGCAGTTCTTC. Translation gives CASSVYGGPSSYNEQFF.

The V and J genes are TRBV6-5 and TRBJ2-7; 9 positions agree with TRBD2. J was trimmed by 6 bases and V by 6 bases; bases with no gene match: 9. CDR1 is MNHEY, CDR2 SVGAGI, per germline. The CDR3 extends over 14 amino acids. The CDR3 sequence is CASRIAGVIREQYF. Here the CDR3 DNA reads TGTGCCAGCAGGATAGCGGGGGTAATTCGCGAGCAGTACTTC.

CDR3 protein: CASSAWDSNTGELFF. In DNA form, the CDR3 reads TGTGCCAGCAGCGCATGGGACAGCAACACCGGGGAGCTGTTTTTT. The genes are TRBV7-9 and TRBJ2-2; 7 positions agree with TRBD1. The CDR3 covers 15 residues. The J segment lost 2 bases and the V segment lost 5 bases, leaving 5 bases of the junction unmatched. From germline, CDR1 is SEHNR and CDR2 FQNEAQ (reference sequence).

The rearrangement joins TRBV5-6 to TRBJ2-7; no definite D call. Between the trimmed V and J ends, which lost 2 bases and 3 bases, there was a span of 6 bases. The CDR3 is 12 amino acids. Germline V gene sequence: CDR1 SGHDT, CDR2 YYEEEE. CDR3 coding DNA: TGTGCCAGCAGCTTAGAGGTCTACGAGCAGTACTTC. This encodes CASSLEVYEQYF.

The rearrangement links TRBV6-5 to TRBJ1-2; 7 nucleotides line up with TRBD1. The CDR3 is 15 residues long. Germline V gene lookup returns CDR1 MNHEY and CDR2 SVGAGI. The V and J ends lost 6 bases and 4 bases, in that order; junction bases with no gene match: 11. DNA of the CDR3: TGTGCCAGCAGCCCAATCGAGACAGGGATCTATGGCTACACCTTC. Translating it yields CASSPIETGIYGYTF.

The V and J genes are TRBV4-1 and TRBJ1-2; D is undetermined. Germline V gene lookup returns CDR1 MGHRA and CDR2 YSYEKL. The germline V and J ends were trimmed by 2 bases and 4 bases, with 11 bases remaining between them. The CDR3 loop spans 14 amino acids. CDR3 amino acids: CASSQLGQSYGYTF. CDR3 in DNA: TGCGCCAGCAGCCAACTGGGCCAGAGCTATGGCTACACCTTC.

The rearrangement joins TRBV4-3 to TRBJ2-3, with D possibly matching TRBD2 (6 bases). CDR3 length: 15 residues. Deletions cut 3 bases from V and 3 bases from J, with 13 bases between. Looked up from germline, CDR1 is LGHNA and CDR2 is YSLEER. The CDR3 loop is CASSQSVAGTDTQYF. The DNA for the CDR3 is TGCGCCAGCAGCCAGTCGGTCGCGGGGACAGATACGCAGTATTTT.

J is TRBJ1-2 and V is TRBV5-5; D is perhaps TRBD1 (6 bases). There are 13 residues in the CDR3. Trimming took off 4 bases at V and 1 base at J, with 8 bases between the two ends. Germline CDR1 reads SGHKS; CDR2 reads YYEKEE (reference sequence). DNA of the CDR3: TGTGCCAGCAGCCCGGACAGTAACTATGGCTACACCTTC. It yields the protein CASSPDSNYGYTF.

The rearrangement uses TRBV7-6 and TRBJ1-1, with D possibly TRBD1 on 5 matching bases. The CDR3 consists of 13 residues. V lost 5 bases, J lost 5 bases, and 12 bases lay in between. Germline V lookup: CDR1 SGHVS, CDR2 FNYEAQ. Written as DNA, the CDR3 is TGTGCCAGCAGCGCAGACAGAGAGACTGAAGCTTTCTTT. This encodes CASSADRETEAFF.

V usage is TRBV5-4 and J usage is TRBJ1-2, with 7 bases fitting TRBD1. CDR1 SGHNT and CDR2 YYREEE come from the germline V gene (reference sequence). This CDR3 is built from 17 residues. The J segment lost 3 bases and the V segment lost 5 bases, leaving 16 bases of the junction unmatched. Here the CDR3 reads CASRPGQNSAFHYGYTF. The CDR3 DNA sequence: TGTGCCAGCAGGCCGGGACAGAACTCAGCTTTCCACTATGGCTACACCTTC.

This clone has more than one count but fewer than ten. The chain has TRBV10-3 and TRBJ2-7; the D is unclear. The ends were cut back, 3 bases at V and 5 bases at J, with 5 bases in the middle. The CDR3 runs to 11 residues. Per the germline V gene, CDR1 is ENHRY and CDR2 is SYGVKD. The CDR3 DNA reads as TGTGCCATCAGTGACGCGGACGAGCAGTACTTC. Its protein product is CAISDADEQYF.

The V and J genes are TRBV5-1 and TRBJ2-5; a weak D match, TRBD1 (5 bases). There are 15 residues in the CDR3. Germline V gene lookup returns CDR1 SGHRS and CDR2 YFSETQ. Trimming removed 1 base at V and 1 base at J, with 11 bases between. The CDR3 here is CASSLISQGQETQYF. For the CDR3, the DNA is TGCGCCAGCAGCTTGATTTCCCAGGGCCAAGAGACCCAGTACTTC.

The chain has TRBV2 and TRBJ2-5, with D possibly matching TRBD1 (6 bases). The CDR3 is 15 residues long. CDR1 SNHLY and CDR2 FYNNEI come from the germline V gene. The V gene lost 2 bases and the J gene lost 1 base, with 11 bases spanning the gap. CDR3 residues: CASSELQGPQETQYF. In nucleotides, the CDR3 is TGTGCCAGCAGTGAACTACAGGGCCCCCAAGAGACCCAGTACTTC.

This clone was detected once. The V call is TRBV10-3, the J call TRBJ2-1, with 9 bases lining up with TRBD2. V was pared by 4 bases and J by 1 base, with 14 bases of the junction left unmatched. CDR1 is ENHRY and CDR2 is SYGVKD in the germline V gene. The CDR3 loop spans 19 amino acids. The CDR3 region is CAISGSRGSGGTSYNEQFF. The DNA of the CDR3 is TGTGCCATCAGTGGGTCGAGAGGAAGCGGGGGGACTTCCTACAATGAGCAGTTCTTC.

J is TRBJ1-1 and V is TRBV6-5; D is uncertain. This CDR3 is built from 13 residues. Germline V lookup: CDR1 MNHEY, CDR2 SVGAGI. Trimming removed 4 bases at V and 2 bases at J, with 8 bases between. CDR3 nucleotide sequence: TGTGCCAGCAGTTCATTCGGTAACACTGAAGCTTTCTTT. It codes for CASSSFGNTEAFF.

V usage is TRBV5-1 and J usage is TRBJ2-3; 7 bases match TRBD2. Germline V gene sequence: CDR1 SGHRS, CDR2 YFSETQ. This CDR3 has 16 amino acids. V shed 5 bases, J shed 1 base, and the junction held 10 bases outside the gene matches. CDR3 coding DNA: TGCGCCAGCAGACAGCCGCTAGCGGTAGGCACAGATACGCAGTATTTT. Protein: CASRQPLAVGTDTQYF.

J is TRBJ1-1 and V is TRBV12-3 or TRBV12-4, with D possibly being TRBD1 (6 bases). Between the trimmed V and J ends, which lost 5 bases and 5 bases, there was a span of 12 bases. This CDR3 spans 13 amino acids. The CDR3 DNA follows: TGTGCCAGCAGTAAACAGGGTAGTACTGAAGCTTTCTTT. Translating gives CASSKQGSTEAFF.

The rearrangement links TRBV20-1 to TRBJ2-1; unclear D gene. Per the germline V gene, CDR1 is DFQATT and CDR2 is SNEGSKA (reference sequence). This CDR3 has 16 residues. V gave up 3 bases and J gave up 2 bases, with 17 bases separating them. The CDR3 DNA is TGCAGTGCTAGTTCTTCGGCTGGCGGAGCCTACAATGAGCAGTTCTTC. Amino acids: CSASSSAGGAYNEQFF.

The rearrangement links TRBV12-3 or TRBV12-4 to TRBJ2-6; 7 bases are shared with TRBD1. This CDR3 has 13 amino acids. V trimming: 2 bases; J trimming: 18 bases; junction bases outside the gene matches: 10. The CDR3 DNA reads as TGTGCCAGCAGTTTAATGTCCGCAGGGGGTGAGACTTTC. As protein: CASSLMSAGGETF.

This clone was observed a single time. V usage is TRBV29-1 and J usage is TRBJ2-1, with 8 bases that match TRBD2. V shed 0 bases and J 3 bases; nucleotides not matched to a gene: 7. The CDR3 spans 16 residues. In germline, CDR1 is SQVTM, CDR2 ANQGSEA. The CDR3 is CSVEDFRGLDYNEQFF. The DNA for the CDR3 is TGCAGCGTTGAAGATTTTAGGGGACTAGACTACAATGAGCAGTTCTTC.

The chain couples TRBV6-5 to TRBJ2-7, with D tentatively TRBD1 (5 bases). There are 14 residues in the CDR3. Germline loops: CDR1 MNHEY, CDR2 SVGAGI. Trimming cost V 2 bases and J 4 bases, with 12 bases left between them. DNA for the CDR3: TGTGCCAGCAGTTACCGACGGCAGGGATACGAGCAGTACTTC. It codes for CASSYRRQGYEQYF.

The CDR3, as DNA: TGTGCCAGCAGCTCATACAGGGGTGGCACCGGGGAGCTGTTTTTT. Translation gives CASSSYRGGTGELFF. V and J are TRBV7-2 and TRBJ2-2, with 7 positions matching TRBD1. V dropped 4 bases and J dropped 4; count of bases not matched to a gene: 6. The CDR3 covers 15 residues. CDR1 and CDR2 (germline): SGHTA, FQGNSA.

This clone was seen only once. The chain uses TRBV4-1 and TRBJ1-5; D is undetermined. The CDR3 extends over 16 amino acids. Between the trimmed V and J ends, which lost 0 bases and 4 bases, there was a span of 13 bases. Germline values: CDR1 MGHRA, CDR2 YSYEKL. The DNA of the CDR3 is TGCGCCAGCAGCCAAGATCCTTTTGCGGGAAATCAGCCCCAGCATTTT. It translates to CASSQDPFAGNQPQHF.

The chain carries TRBV6-5 and TRBJ1-2; a weak D match, TRBD1 (6 bases). The CDR3 has 13 residues. The V end lost 7 bases, the J end lost 6 bases, and 15 bases lay between the germline ends. The germline V gene has CDR1 MNHEY and CDR2 SVGAGI. The CDR3 DNA reads as TGTGCCAGCAAAATCACAGGGTTGGATGGCTACACCTTC. It encodes CASKITGLDGYTF.

This clone was seen only once. The genes are TRBV2 and TRBJ1-6; possibly TRBD1 for D (5 bases). The CDR3 runs to 14 residues. V was trimmed by 3 bases and J by 6 bases, leaving 9 bases between them. Germline V lookup: CDR1 SNHLY, CDR2 FYNNEI. CDR3 protein: CASSDGAGNSPLHF. CDR3 in DNA: TGTGCCAGCAGTGATGGGGCAGGTAATTCACCCCTCCACTTT.